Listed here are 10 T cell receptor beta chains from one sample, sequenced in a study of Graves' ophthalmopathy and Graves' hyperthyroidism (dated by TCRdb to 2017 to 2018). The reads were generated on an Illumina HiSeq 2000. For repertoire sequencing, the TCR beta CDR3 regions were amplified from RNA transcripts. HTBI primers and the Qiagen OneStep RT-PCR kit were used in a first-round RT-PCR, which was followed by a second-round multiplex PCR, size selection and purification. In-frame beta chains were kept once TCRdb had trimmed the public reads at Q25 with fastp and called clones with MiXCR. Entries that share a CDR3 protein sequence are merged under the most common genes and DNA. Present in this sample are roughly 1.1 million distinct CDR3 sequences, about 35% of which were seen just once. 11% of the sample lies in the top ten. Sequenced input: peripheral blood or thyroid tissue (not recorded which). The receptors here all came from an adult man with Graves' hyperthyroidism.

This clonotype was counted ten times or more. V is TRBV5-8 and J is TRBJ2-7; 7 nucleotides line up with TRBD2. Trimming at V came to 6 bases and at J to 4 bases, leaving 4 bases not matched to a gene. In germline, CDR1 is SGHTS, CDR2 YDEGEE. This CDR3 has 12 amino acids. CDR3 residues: CASTNSGYEQYF. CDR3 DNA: TGTGCCAGCACCAATAGCGGGTACGAGCAGTACTTC.

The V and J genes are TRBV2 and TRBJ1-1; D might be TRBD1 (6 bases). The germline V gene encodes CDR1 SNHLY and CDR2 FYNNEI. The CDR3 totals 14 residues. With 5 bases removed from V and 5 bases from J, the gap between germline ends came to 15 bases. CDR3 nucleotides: TGTGCCAGCAGTTACTTGACAGGAAGGACTGAAGCTTTCTTT. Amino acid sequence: CASSYLTGRTEAFF.

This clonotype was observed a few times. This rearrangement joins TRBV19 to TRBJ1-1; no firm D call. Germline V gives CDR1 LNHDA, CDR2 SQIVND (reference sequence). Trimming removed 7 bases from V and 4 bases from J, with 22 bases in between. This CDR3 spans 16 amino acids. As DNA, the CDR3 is TGTGCCAGTACCAAACTCAGCGGGAGCTCGAGCACTGAAGCTTTCTTT. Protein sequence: CASTKLSGSSSTEAFF.

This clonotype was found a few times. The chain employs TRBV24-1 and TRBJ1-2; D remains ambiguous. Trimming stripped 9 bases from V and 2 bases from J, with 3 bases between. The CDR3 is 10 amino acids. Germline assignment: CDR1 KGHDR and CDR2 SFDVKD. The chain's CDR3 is CATLNYGYTF. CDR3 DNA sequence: TGTGCCACCTTAAACTATGGCTACACCTTC.

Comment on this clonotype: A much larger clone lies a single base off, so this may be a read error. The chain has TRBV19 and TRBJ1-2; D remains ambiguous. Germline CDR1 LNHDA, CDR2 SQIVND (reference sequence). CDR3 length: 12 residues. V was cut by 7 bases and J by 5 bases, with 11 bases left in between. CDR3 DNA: TGTGCCAGTACTGGGATACCTTATGGCTACACCTTC. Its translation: CASTGIPYGYTF.

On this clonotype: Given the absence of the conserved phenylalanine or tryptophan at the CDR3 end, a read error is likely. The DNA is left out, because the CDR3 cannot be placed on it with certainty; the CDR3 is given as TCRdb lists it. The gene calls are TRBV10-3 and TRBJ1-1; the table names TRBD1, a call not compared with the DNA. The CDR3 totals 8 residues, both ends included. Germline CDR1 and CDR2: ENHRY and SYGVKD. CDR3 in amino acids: CAISESRR.

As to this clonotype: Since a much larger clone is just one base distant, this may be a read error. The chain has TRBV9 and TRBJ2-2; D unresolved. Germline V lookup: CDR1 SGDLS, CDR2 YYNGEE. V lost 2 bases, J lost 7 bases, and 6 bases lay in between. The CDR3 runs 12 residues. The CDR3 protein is CASSVGIGELFF. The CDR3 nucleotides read TGTGCCAGCAGCGTGGGAATCGGGGAGCTGTTTTTT.

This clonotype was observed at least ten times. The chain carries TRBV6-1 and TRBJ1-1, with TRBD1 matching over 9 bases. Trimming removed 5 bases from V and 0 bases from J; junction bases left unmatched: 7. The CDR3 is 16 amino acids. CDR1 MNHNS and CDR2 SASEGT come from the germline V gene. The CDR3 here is CASSPGTGRMNTEAFF. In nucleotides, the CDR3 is TGTGCCAGCAGTCCCGGGACAGGGAGGATGAACACTGAAGCTTTCTTT.

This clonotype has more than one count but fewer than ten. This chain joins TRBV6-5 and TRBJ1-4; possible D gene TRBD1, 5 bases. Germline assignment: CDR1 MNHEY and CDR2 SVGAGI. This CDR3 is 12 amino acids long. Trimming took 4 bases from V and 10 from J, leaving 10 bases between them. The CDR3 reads CASSWGGGKLFF. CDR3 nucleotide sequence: TGTGCCAGCAGTTGGGGGGGTGGAAAACTGTTTTTT.

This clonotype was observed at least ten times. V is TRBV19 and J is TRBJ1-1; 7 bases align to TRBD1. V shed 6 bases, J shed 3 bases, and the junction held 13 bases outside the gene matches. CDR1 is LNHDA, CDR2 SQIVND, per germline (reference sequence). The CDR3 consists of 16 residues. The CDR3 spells CASSKRGLPRDTEAFF. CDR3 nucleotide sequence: TGTGCCAGTAGCAAAAGGGGGCTCCCAAGGGACACTGAAGCTTTCTTT.